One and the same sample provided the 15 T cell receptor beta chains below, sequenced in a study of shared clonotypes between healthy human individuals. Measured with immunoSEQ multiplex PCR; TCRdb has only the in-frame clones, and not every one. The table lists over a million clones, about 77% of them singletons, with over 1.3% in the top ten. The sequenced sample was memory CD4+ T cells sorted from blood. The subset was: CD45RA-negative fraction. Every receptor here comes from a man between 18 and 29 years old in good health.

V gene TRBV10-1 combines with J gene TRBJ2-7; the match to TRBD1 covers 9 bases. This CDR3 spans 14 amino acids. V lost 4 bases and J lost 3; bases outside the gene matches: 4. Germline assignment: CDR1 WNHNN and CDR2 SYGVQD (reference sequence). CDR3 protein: CASSGTGALYEQYF. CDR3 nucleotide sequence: TGCGCCAGCAGTGGGACAGGGGCTCTCTACGAGCAGTACTTC.

The CDR3 protein is CASSLRGSYNEQFF. The CDR3 DNA reads TGTGCCAGCAGTTTGCGGGGTTCCTACAATGAGCAGTTCTTC. V is TRBV28 and J is TRBJ2-1; tentative D call: TRBD2 (6 bases). CDR1 and CDR2 from the germline V gene are MDHEN and SYDVKM. Trimming took off 3 bases at V and 1 base at J, with 7 bases between the two ends. The CDR3 totals 14 residues.

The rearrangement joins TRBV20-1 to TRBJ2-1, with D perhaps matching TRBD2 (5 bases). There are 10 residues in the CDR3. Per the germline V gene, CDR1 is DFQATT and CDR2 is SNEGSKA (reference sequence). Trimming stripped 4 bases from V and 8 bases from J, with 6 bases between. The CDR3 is CSAKRDEQFF. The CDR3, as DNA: TGCAGTGCTAAGAGGGATGAGCAGTTCTTC.

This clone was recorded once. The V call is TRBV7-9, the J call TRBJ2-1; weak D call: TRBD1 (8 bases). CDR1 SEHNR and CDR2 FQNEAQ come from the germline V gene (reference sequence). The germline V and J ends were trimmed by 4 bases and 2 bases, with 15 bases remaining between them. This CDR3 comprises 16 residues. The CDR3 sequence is CASSSYRGTTYNEQFF. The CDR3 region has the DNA TGTGCCAGCAGCTCCTACAGGGGGACTACCTACAATGAGCAGTTCTTC.

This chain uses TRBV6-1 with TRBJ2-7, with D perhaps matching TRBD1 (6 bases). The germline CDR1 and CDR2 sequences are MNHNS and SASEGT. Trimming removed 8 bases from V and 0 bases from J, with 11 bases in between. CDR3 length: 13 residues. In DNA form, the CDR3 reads TGTGCCAGCCAGGGGCTTCTCTCCTACGAGCAGTACTTC. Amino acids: CASQGLLSYEQYF.

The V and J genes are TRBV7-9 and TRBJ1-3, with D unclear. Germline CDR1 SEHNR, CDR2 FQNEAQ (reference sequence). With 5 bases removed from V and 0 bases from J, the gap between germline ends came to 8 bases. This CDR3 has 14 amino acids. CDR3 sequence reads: CASSPGSSGNTIYF. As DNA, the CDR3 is TGTGCCAGCAGCCCGGGTAGCTCTGGAAACACCATATATTTT. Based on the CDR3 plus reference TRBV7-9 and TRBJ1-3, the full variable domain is DTGVSQNPRHKITKRGQNVTFRCDPISEHNRLYWYRQTLGQGPEFLTYFQNEAQLEKSRLLSDRFSAERPKGSFSTLEIQRTEQGDSAMYLCASSPGSSGNTIYFGEGSWLTVV.

CDR3 region: CASSQDRTDYGYTF. The CDR3 DNA reads TGCGCCAGCAGCCAGGACAGGACAGACTATGGCTACACCTTC. The V call is TRBV5-1, the J call TRBJ1-2; the match to TRBD1 covers 7 bases. Germline V gene lookup returns CDR1 SGHRS and CDR2 YFSETQ. V shed 4 bases and J 3 bases; nucleotides not matched to a gene: 6. The CDR3 sequence is 14 residues long.

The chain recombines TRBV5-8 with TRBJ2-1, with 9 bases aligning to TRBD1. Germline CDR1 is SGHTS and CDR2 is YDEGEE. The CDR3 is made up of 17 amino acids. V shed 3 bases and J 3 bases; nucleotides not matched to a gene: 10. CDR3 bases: TGTGCCAGCAGCTCAGGGATCGGACAGGGGAACTACAATGAGCAGTTCTTC. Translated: CASSSGIGQGNYNEQFF.

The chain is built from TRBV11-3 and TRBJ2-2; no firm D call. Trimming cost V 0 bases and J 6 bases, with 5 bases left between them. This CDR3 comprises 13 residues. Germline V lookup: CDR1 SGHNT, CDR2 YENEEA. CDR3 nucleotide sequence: TGTGCCAGCAGCTTAGACCTCGCCGGGGAGCTGTTTTTT. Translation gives CASSLDLAGELFF.

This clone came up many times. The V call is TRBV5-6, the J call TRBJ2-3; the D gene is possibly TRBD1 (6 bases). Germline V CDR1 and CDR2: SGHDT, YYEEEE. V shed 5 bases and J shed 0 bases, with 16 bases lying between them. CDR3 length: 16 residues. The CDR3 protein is CASRYRTTGSTDTQYF. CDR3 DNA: TGTGCCAGCAGGTACCGTACGACAGGAAGCACAGATACGCAGTATTTT.

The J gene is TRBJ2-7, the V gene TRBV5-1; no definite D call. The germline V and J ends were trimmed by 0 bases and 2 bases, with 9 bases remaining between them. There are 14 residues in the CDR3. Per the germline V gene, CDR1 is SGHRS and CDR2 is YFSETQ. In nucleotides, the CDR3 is TGCGCCAGCAGCTTGGCCGTAACAGCCTACGAGCAGTACTTC. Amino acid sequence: CASSLAVTAYEQYF.

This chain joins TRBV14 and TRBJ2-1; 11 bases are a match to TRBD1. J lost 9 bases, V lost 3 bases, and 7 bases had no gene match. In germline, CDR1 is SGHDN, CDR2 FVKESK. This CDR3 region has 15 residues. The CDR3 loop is CASSHGTGGIGEQFF. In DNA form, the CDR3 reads TGTGCCAGCAGCCATGGGACAGGGGGAATCGGTGAGCAGTTCTTC.

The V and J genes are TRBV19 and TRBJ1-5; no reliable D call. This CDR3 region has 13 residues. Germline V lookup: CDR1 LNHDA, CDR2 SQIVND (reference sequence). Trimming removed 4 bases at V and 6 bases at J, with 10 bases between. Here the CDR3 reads CASSRFSGQPQHF. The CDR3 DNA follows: TGTGCCAGTAGTAGGTTTTCGGGTCAGCCCCAGCATTTT. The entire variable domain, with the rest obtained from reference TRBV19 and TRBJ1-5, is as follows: DGGITQSPKYLFRKEGQNVTLSCEQNLNHDAMYWYRQDPGQGLRLIYYSQIVNDFQKGDIAEGYSVSREKKESFPLTVTSAQKNPTAFYLCASSRFSGQPQHFGDGTRLSIL.

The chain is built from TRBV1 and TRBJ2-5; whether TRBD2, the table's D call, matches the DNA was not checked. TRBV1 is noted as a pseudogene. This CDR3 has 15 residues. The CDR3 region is CTSTPTLQEGETQYF. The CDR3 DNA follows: TGCACCAGCACCCCCACTCTCCAGGAGGGGGAGACCCAGTACTTC.

This CDR3 reads CASSESGTSGGAGGLETQYF. The CDR3 DNA reads TGTGCCAGCAGTGAATCCGGGACTAGCGGGGGGGCCGGTGGTCTAGAGACCCAGTACTTC. This sequence joins TRBV2 and TRBJ2-5; 16 nucleotides line up with TRBD2. CDR1 and CDR2 from the germline V gene are SNHLY and FYNNEI. CDR3 size: 20 residues. The V segment lost 2 bases and the J segment 4 bases; nucleotides outside the gene matches: 13.